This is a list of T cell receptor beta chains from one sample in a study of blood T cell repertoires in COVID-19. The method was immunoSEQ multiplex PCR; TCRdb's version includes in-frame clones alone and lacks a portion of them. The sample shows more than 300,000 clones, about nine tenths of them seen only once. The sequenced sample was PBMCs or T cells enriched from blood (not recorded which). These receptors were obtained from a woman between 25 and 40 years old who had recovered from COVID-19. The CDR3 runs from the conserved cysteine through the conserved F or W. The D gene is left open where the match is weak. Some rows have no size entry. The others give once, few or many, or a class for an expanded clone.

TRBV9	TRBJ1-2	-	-	CASSAGPGGYTF	TGTGCCAGCAGCGCCGGGCCAGGGGGCTACACCTTC
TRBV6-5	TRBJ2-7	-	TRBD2	CASRRKREGSYEQYF	TGTGCCAGCAGAAGGAAGCGGGAGGGCTCCTACGAGCAGTACTTC
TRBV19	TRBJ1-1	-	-	CASSIRLGGQPNTEAFF	TGTGCCAGTAGTATAAGGCTAGGAGGACAGCCGAACACTGAAGCTTTCTTT
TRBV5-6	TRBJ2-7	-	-	CASSGPRSYEQYF	TGTGCCAGCAGCGGGCCTCGCTCCTACGAGCAGTACTTC
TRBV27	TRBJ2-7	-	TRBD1	CASRSRTGGLHNYEQYF	TGTGCCAGCAGATCGCGGACAGGGGGCCTCCACAACTACGAGCAGTACTTC
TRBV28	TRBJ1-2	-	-	CASSPTGAGVGGYTF	TGTGCCAGCAGTCCCACCGGAGCGGGGGTTGGTGGCTACACCTTC
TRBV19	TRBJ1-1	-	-	CASRVAGQVAEAFF	TGTGCCAGTCGCGTAGCGGGGCAGGTCGCTGAAGCTTTCTTT
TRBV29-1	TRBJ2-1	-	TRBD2	CSVGSLAGGWNEQFF	TGCAGCGTTGGGTCCCTAGCGGGAGGGTGGAATGAGCAGTTCTTC
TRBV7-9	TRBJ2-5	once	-	CASSLEALYETQYF	TGTGCCAGCAGCTTAGAAGCTTTATACGAGACCCAGTACTTC
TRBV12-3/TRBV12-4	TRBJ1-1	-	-	CASSRQGVPEAFF	TGTGCCAGCAGCCGTCAGGGTGTCCCTGAAGCTTTCTTT
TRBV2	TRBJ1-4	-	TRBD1	CASETDRAFNEKLFF	TGTGCCAGCGAGACCGACAGGGCGTTTAATGAAAAACTGTTTTTT
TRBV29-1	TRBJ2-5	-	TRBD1	CSVVWGQQQETQYF	TGCAGCGTTGTGTGGGGACAGCAACAAGAGACCCAGTACTTC
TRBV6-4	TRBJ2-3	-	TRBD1	CASARQGADTQYF	TGTGCCAGCGCGCGGCAGGGGGCAGATACGCAGTATTTT
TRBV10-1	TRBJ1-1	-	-	CASSTHSGARTEAFF	TGCGCCAGCAGTACGCATTCAGGGGCTCGCACTGAAGCTTTCTTT
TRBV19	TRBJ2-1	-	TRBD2	CASSRRRGDPYNEQFF	TGTGCCAGTAGCCGGCGGCGGGGGGACCCCTACAATGAGCAGTTCTTC
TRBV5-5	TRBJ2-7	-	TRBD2	CASRTSGTYEQYF	TGTGCCAGCAGGACTAGCGGGACCTACGAGCAGTACTTC
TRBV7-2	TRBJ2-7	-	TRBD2	CASSLAAGTYEQYF	TGTGCCAGCAGCTTAGCAGCGGGGACCTACGAGCAGTACTTC
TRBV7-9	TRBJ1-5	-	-	CASSLSQNQPQHF	TGTGCCAGCAGCTTATCACAGAATCAGCCCCAGCATTTT
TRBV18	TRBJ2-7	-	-	CASSPPTGTEQYF	TGTGCCAGCTCACCTCCGACAGGTACCGAGCAGTACTTC
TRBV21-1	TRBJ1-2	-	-	CASSKTNPGRYGYTF	TGTGCCAGCAGCAAAACGAATCCAGGGCGGTATGGCTACACCTTC
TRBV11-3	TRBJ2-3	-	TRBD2	CASSRLAGGLGDTQYF	TGTGCCAGCAGCCGCTTAGCGGGAGGTTTGGGAGATACGCAGTATTTT
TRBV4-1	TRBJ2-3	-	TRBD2	CASSPVPQGLASSTDTQYF	TGCGCCAGCAGCCCAGTACCACAGGGACTAGCGAGCAGCACAGATACGCAGTATTTT
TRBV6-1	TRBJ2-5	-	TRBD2	CASSELAGSQETQYF	TGTGCCAGCAGTGAACTAGCGGGTTCCCAAGAGACCCAGTACTTC
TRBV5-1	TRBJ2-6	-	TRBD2	CASSSGLAGSSGANVLTF	TGCGCCAGCAGCTCGGGACTAGCGGGGAGCTCTGGGGCCAACGTCCTGACTTTC
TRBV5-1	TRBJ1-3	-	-	CASSLALIPGQTNSGNTIYF	TGCGCCAGCAGCTTGGCCTTAATACCGGGACAAACAAACTCTGGAAACACCATATATTTT
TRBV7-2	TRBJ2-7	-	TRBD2	CASSLGGGRGLAVTYEQYF	TGTGCCAGCAGCTTAGGGGGGGGCCGGGGACTAGCGGTTACCTACGAGCAGTACTTC
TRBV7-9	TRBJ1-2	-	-	CASSPAGVGYTF	TGTGCCAGCAGCCCCGCCGGGGTAGGCTACACCTTC
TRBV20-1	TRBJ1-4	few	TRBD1	CSASKTGQGTGKLFF	TGCAGTGCTAGTAAGACCGGACAGGGCACTGGAAAACTGTTTTTT
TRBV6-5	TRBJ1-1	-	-	CASRFGADTEAFF	TGTGCCAGCAGGTTCGGCGCGGACACTGAAGCTTTCTTT
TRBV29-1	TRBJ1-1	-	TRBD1	CSVQNRGTNTEAFF	TGCAGCGTCCAGAACAGGGGGACCAACACTGAAGCTTTCTTT
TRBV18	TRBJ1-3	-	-	CASSPATGLASGNTIYF	TGTGCCAGCTCACCCGCGACAGGCCTTGCTAGTGGAAACACCATATATTTT
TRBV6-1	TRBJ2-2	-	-	CASSELARGGELFF	TGTGCCAGCAGTGAACTAGCGAGAGGTGGGGAGCTGTTTTTT
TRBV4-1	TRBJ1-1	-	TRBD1	CASSQEIGRGPGTEAFF	TGCGCCAGCAGCCAAGAAATCGGCAGGGGGCCGGGCACTGAAGCTTTCTTT
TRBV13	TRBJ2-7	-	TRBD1	CASSPGQGADEQYF	TGTGCCAGCAGCCCGGGACAGGGGGCCGACGAGCAGTACTTC
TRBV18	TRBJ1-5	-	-	CASQAGDGQPQHF	TGTGCCAGCCAGGCAGGGGATGGTCAGCCCCAGCATTTT
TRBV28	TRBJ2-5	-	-	CASSNSGDQETQYF	TGTGCCAGCAGTAACTCAGGGGACCAAGAGACCCAGTACTTC
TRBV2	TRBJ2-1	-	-	CASSETAGKFF	TGTGCCAGCAGTGAAACGGCGGGGAAGTTCTTC